The 21 T cell receptor beta chains presented below share a single source sample, sequenced in a study of T cells in Graves' hyperthyroidism and ophthalmopathy. RNA transcripts served as the template for amplifying TCR beta CDR3 regions. The HTBI primer set served for first-round RT-PCR of the TCR CDR3. TCRdb independently ran MiXCR on the multiplex PCR reads; one entry per CDR3 protein. The data show around 390,000 distinct CDR3 sequences, around 13% seen once. Sequencing used blood. The source is a woman in her 30s with Graves' ophthalmopathy.

This clonotype was seen a few times. The chain recombines TRBV10-3 with TRBJ2-7, with D perhaps TRBD2 (6 bases). CDR3 length equals 12 residues. Trimming left V 11 bases short and J 6 bases short, with 17 bases between. Germline CDR1 reads ENHRY; CDR2 reads SYGVKD. The DNA for the CDR3 is TGTGCCTCCGGGGAGGCCGAGGGCGAGCAGTACTTC. Its protein product is CASGEAEGEQYF.

Comment on this clonotype: This may be a read error: a much more frequent sequence differs by one nucleotide. The genes are TRBV10-3 and TRBJ1-3, with TRBD1 matching over 7 bases. Germline V gives CDR1 ENHRY, CDR2 SYGVKD. The CDR3 covers 18 residues. The CDR3 DNA reads TGTGCCATCAGTGAGGGGTCCCGCAACAGGGGACCTGGAAGCACCATATATTTT. Residues: CAISEGSRNRGPGSTIYF.

The chain joins TRBV20-1 to TRBJ1-2; TRBD1 agrees at 7 bases. The CDR3 sequence is 14 residues long. V shed 6 bases, J shed 8 bases, and the junction held 15 bases outside the gene matches. The germline V gene encodes CDR1 DFQATT and CDR2 SNEGSKA (reference sequence). The CDR3 sequence: CSAENGPGTDGYTF. The CDR3 coding sequence is TGCAGTGCCGAAAACGGCCCCGGGACAGACGGCTACACCTTC.

This clonotype was found a few times. The chain couples TRBV29-1 to TRBJ2-7, with TRBD1 as a possible D gene (5 bases). CDR3 length: 12 residues. Germline CDR1 and CDR2: SQVTM and ANQGSEA. Trimming stripped 4 bases from V and 1 base from J, with 8 bases between. CDR3 coding DNA: TGCAGCGTTGGGTCAGGGTCCTACGAGCAGTACTTC. Its protein product is CSVGSGSYEQYF.

The chain is built from TRBV18 and TRBJ1-2; 8 positions match TRBD1. Germline V gene data show CDR1 as KGHSH and CDR2 as LQKENI. The CDR3 sequence is 15 residues long. J gave up 6 bases and V 6 bases, and 12 bases lay outside the gene matches. CDR3 nucleotide sequence: TGTGCCAGCTCGAAAGGACAGGGTTTTTTGAATGGCTACACCTTC. Translating it yields CASSKGQGFLNGYTF.

This clonotype was counted many times. The chain links TRBV2 to TRBJ1-1; D is uncertain. The CDR3 runs to 11 residues. V was shortened by 8 bases and J by 6 bases, with 10 bases between the two germline ends. CDR1 and CDR2 from the germline V gene are SNHLY and FYNNEI. CDR3 protein: CASFLAAEAFF. The CDR3 coding sequence is TGTGCCAGCTTTCTAGCGGCTGAAGCTTTCTTT.

This clonotype was seen repeatedly, ten times or more. This chain links TRBV25-1 with TRBJ2-5; unclear D gene. V was clipped by 3 bases and J by 5 bases, with 10 bases between them. The length of the CDR3 is 13 residues. CDR1 is MGHDK, CDR2 SYGVNS, per germline. The CDR3 spells CASSDGLRETQYF. The CDR3 DNA sequence: TGTGCCAGCAGTGACGGATTACGGGAGACCCAGTACTTC.

This clonotype was detected many times. The V call is TRBV7-3, the J call TRBJ2-1; tentatively, D is TRBD2 (6 bases). There are 11 residues in the CDR3. V shed 7 bases and J shed 11 bases, with 12 bases lying between them. Germline loops: CDR1 SGHTA, CDR2 FQGTGA. The CDR3 bases are TGTGCCAGCATCAAGGACTATCAGCAGTTCTTC. Translation: CASIKDYQQFF.

This clonotype was seen at least ten times. This chain connects TRBV28 to TRBJ1-4; 8 bases fit TRBD1. This CDR3 contains 17 residues. V dropped 6 bases and J dropped 2; count of bases not matched to a gene: 11. Germline CDR1 reads MDHEN; CDR2 reads SYDVKM. The CDR3 sequence is CASSQGAGKATNEKLFF. DNA of the CDR3: TGTGCCAGCAGCCAGGGGGCAGGGAAGGCGACTAATGAAAAACTGTTTTTT.

The chain employs TRBV7-9 and TRBJ2-5, with D perhaps TRBD2 (6 bases). CDR3 size: 17 residues. V lost 5 bases, J lost 5 bases, and 24 bases lay in between. CDR1 is SEHNR and CDR2 is FQNEAQ in the germline V gene (reference sequence). The CDR3 is CASSPGTGEDIAETQYF. Written as DNA, the CDR3 is TGTGCCAGCAGCCCGGGGACCGGGGAGGATATCGCGGAGACCCAGTACTTC.

The table lists this clonotype with many counts. The V call is TRBV2, the J call TRBJ1-2; maybe TRBD1 (6 bases). The CDR3 contains 13 residues. Trimming removed 11 bases from V and 7 bases from J, with 20 bases in between. The germline V gene has CDR1 SNHLY and CDR2 FYNNEI. For the CDR3, the DNA is TGTGCCGGACCAGCGGTGGGGGCGCGTGGCTACACCTTC. It yields the protein CAGPAVGARGYTF.

There are a few counts of this clonotype. CDR3 amino acids: CASTAGGNSNEQFF. The DNA of the CDR3 is TGTGCCAGCACCGCGGGGGGGAATTCCAATGAGCAGTTCTTC. The chain couples TRBV5-6 to TRBJ2-1; 9 bases fit TRBD2. Looked up from germline, CDR1 is SGHDT and CDR2 is YYEEEE. The CDR3 consists of 14 residues. V lost 6 bases, J lost 6 bases, and 7 bases stayed unmatched.

Many counts were recorded for this clonotype. This sequence joins TRBV12-3 or TRBV12-4 and TRBJ1-2; possibly TRBD1 for D (5 bases). This CDR3 contains 14 residues. V lost 3 bases to trimming and J lost 5 bases, with 13 bases between them. The CDR3 DNA sequence: TGTGCCAGCAGTTTTGGGGGTGATAAATATGGCTACACCTTC. Protein product: CASSFGGDKYGYTF.

This clonotype was recorded at least ten times. The J gene is TRBJ1-1, the V gene TRBV15; 8 bases are shared with TRBD1. The CDR3 runs to 13 residues. CDR1 and CDR2 (germline): LNHNV, YYDKDF (reference sequence). The junction had 5 bases not matched to a gene; V was cut back by 4 bases and J by 7 bases. CDR3 coding DNA: TGTGCCACCAGCATTGACAGGGGTTATGAAGCTTTCTTT. This sequence encodes CATSIDRGYEAFF.

This clonotype was counted at least ten times. The rearrangement joins TRBV18 to TRBJ1-5; D unclear. The CDR3 extends over 16 amino acids. CDR1 KGHSH and CDR2 LQKENI come from the germline V gene. Trimming pared 1 base from V and 4 bases from J, leaving 14 bases between. The CDR3 is CASSPRFNNPNQPQHF. The CDR3 nucleotides are TGTGCCAGCTCACCACGCTTTAATAACCCAAATCAGCCCCAGCATTTT.

The table lists this clonotype with a few counts. The chain carries TRBV24-1 and TRBJ2-2; 7 nucleotides align to TRBD1. CDR1 is KGHDR and CDR2 is SFDVKD in the germline V gene. V shed 3 bases and J 6 bases; nucleotides not matched to a gene: 6. This CDR3 is 15 amino acids long. This chain's CDR3 is CATSDTTGYPGELFF. The CDR3 region has the DNA TGTGCCACCAGTGATACGACAGGGTACCCCGGGGAGCTGTTTTTT.

This clonotype has ten or more counts. The chain recombines TRBV29-1 with TRBJ2-3, with TRBD2 matching 8 bases. The CDR3 covers 14 residues. Germline CDR1 and CDR2: SQVTM and ANQGSEA. V was pared by 1 base and J by 3 bases, with 3 bases of the junction left unmatched. For the CDR3, the DNA is TGCAGCGTTGAAGCGGGCGGGGGGACAGATACGCAGTATTTT. Translated: CSVEAGGGTDTQYF.

This clonotype was recorded a few times. At one end the junction does not follow the germline gene, possibly because of a read error. The chain employs TRBV12-3 or TRBV12-4 and TRBJ1-6; 9 bases are a match to TRBD1. CDR3 length: 17 amino acids. The CDR3 sequence is CASSLPGQGIYNSPPHF. In nucleotides, the CDR3 is TGTGCCAGCAGTTTACCCGGACAGGGGATCTATAATTCACCCCCCCACTTT.

The chain combines TRBV5-4 with TRBJ1-2; 7 nucleotides match TRBD1. The CDR3 is 15 amino acids. Germline values: CDR1 SGHNT, CDR2 YYREEE (reference sequence). After removal of 6 bases from V and 4 bases from J, the junction contained 12 bases not matched to a gene. The CDR3, as DNA: TGTGCCAGCATCCAACCGACAGGGCAAAGCTATGGCTACACCTTC. It yields the protein CASIQPTGQSYGYTF.

The chain links TRBV9 to TRBJ1-6; 8 bases are shared with TRBD1. V shed 0 bases and J 14 bases; nucleotides not matched to a gene: 10. This CDR3 contains 15 residues. Germline assignment: CDR1 SGDLS and CDR2 YYNGEE. DNA for the CDR3: TGTGCCAGCAGCGTAGCGGTGGACAGGGTCGTTACCCTCCACTTT. This codes for CASSVAVDRVVTLHF. Variable domain in full (rest from reference TRBV9 and TRBJ1-6): DSGVTQTPKHLITATGQRVTLRCSPRSGDLSVYWYQQSLDQGLQFLIQYYNGEERAKGNILERFSAQQFPDLHSELNLSSLELGDSALYFCASSVAVDRVVTLHFGNGTRLTVT.

This clonotype was observed many times. The chain recombines TRBV12-3 or TRBV12-4 with TRBJ1-6; 9 bases match TRBD1. This CDR3 contains 15 residues. J lost 9 bases, V lost 6 bases, and 9 bases had no gene match. The CDR3 sequence is CASSLRQGVGSPLHF. In nucleotides, the CDR3 is TGTGCCAGCAGCCTCCGACAGGGGGTAGGTTCACCCCTCCACTTT.